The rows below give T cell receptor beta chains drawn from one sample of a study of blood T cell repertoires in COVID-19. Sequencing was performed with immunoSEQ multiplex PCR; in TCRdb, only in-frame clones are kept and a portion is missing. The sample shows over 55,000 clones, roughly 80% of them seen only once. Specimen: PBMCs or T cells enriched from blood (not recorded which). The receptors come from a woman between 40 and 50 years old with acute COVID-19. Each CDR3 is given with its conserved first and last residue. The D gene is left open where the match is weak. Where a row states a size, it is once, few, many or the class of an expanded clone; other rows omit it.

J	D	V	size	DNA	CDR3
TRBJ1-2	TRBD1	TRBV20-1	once	TGCAGTGCTAGTAGGGGGACAGGGAACAACTATGGCTACACCTTC	CSASRGTGNNYGYTF
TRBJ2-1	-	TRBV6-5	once	TGTGCCGTAAGAGGGTCCTCCTACAATGAGCAGTTCTTC	CAVRGSSYNEQFF
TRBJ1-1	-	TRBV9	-	TGTGCCAGCAGCCCGGGGGAGGGGTTGGGGATGAACACTGAAGCTTTCTTT	CASSPGEGLGMNTEAFF
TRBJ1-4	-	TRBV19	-	TGTGCCAGTAGACAGGTTTATAATGAAAAACTGTTTTTT	CASRQVYNEKLFF
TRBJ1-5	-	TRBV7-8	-	TGTGCCAGCAGCTTAGCCCGGGGTAGCCAGCCCCAGCATTTT	CASSLARGSQPQHF
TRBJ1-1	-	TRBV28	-	TGTGCCAGCAGTCTGGCGGACACTGAAGCTTTCTTT	CASSLADTEAFF
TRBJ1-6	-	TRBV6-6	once	TGTGCCAGCAGCCGTCGACAGGACAATTCACCCCTCCACTTT	CASSRRQDNSPLHF
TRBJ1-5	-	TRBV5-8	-	TGTGCCAGCAGCTTGGAAAACGGTTATCAGCCCCAGCATTTT	CASSLENGYQPQHF
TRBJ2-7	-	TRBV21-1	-	TGTGCCAGCAGCAAAGACGGTGCCTACGAGCAGTACTTC	CASSKDGAYEQYF
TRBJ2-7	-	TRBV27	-	TGTGCCAGCAGTTTAATGGACAGTAGCTCCTACGAGCAGTACTTC	CASSLMDSSSYEQYF
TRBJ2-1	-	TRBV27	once	TGTGCCAGCAGTTCTCTCAGGGGCAGTTCCGATGAGCAGTTCTTC	CASSSLRGSSDEQFF
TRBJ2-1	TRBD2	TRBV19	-	TGTGCCAGTAGTACCTTGCGCGGGAGGAGGAATGAGCAGTTCTTC	CASSTLRGRRNEQFF
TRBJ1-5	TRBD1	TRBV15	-	TGTGCCACCAGCAAGGACAGGGGAATGCCCCAGCATTTT	CATSKDRGMPQHF
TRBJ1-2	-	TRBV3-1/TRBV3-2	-	TGTGCCAGCAGCCAGGACAGAGGCGCCTACTATGGCTACACCTTC	CASSQDRGAYYGYTF
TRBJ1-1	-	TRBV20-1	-	TGCAGTGCTAGTCTTTCCGACAGGTTAAACACTGAAGCTTTCTTT	CSASLSDRLNTEAFF
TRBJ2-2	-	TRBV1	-	TGCACCAGCAGCCAGGAGCGGGGGGGCGTCGGGGAGCTGTTTTTT	CTSSQERGGVGELFF
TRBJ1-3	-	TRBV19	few	TGTGCCAGTAGTACCCACCTCGACAGGGGAAACACCATATATTTT	CASSTHLDRGNTIYF
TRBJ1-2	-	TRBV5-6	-	TGTGCCAGCACCCCAAATCGGGGTCATGGCTACACCTTC	CASTPNRGHGYTF
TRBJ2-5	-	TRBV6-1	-	TGTGCCAGCAGTGAAATCAGGGGCGAGACCCAGTACTTC	CASSEIRGETQYF
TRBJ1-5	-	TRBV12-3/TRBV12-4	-	TGTGCCAGCAGTTTGGTCAGACAGCCCCAGCATTTT	CASSLVRQPQHF
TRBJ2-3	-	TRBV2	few	TGTGCCAGCATGAGGGGGGATACGCAGTATTTT	CASMRGDTQYF
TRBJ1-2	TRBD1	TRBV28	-	TGTGCCAGCGACAGGGGGCGACTCTCCCTCAATAGCTACACCTTC	CASDRGRLSLNSYTF
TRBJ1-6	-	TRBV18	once	TGTGCCAGCTCACGACTAAATCAGGAGAATTCACCCCTCCACTTT	CASSRLNQENSPLHF
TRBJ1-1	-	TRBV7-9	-	TGTGCCAGCAGCTTAGCACAGGCGAACACTGAAGCTTTCTTT	CASSLAQANTEAFF
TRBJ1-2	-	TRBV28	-	TGTGCCAGCAGTTTGCCGGGGAAGGCTAACTATGGCTACACCTTC	CASSLPGKANYGYTF